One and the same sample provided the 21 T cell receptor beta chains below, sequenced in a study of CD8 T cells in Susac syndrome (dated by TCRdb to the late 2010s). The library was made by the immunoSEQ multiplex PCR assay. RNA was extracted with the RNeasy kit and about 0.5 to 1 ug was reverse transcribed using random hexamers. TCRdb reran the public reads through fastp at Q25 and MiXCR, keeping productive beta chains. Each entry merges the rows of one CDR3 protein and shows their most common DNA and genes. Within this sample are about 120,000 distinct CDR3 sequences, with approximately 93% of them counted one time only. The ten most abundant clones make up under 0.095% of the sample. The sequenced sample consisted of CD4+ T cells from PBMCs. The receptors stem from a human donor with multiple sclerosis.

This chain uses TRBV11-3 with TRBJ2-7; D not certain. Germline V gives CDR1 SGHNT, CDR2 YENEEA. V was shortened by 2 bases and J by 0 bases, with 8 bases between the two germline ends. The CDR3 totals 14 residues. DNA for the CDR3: TGTGCCAGCAGCTTAACGGCTGGCTCCTACGAGCAGTACTTC. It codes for CASSLTAGSYEQYF.

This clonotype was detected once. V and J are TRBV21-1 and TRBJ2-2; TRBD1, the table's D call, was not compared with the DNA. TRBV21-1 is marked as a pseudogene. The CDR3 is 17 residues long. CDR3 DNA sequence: TGTGCCAGCAGCAAAGGCAGGAGAAGGGGTAAAGCCGGGGAGCTGTTTTTT. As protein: CASSKGRRRGKAGELFF.

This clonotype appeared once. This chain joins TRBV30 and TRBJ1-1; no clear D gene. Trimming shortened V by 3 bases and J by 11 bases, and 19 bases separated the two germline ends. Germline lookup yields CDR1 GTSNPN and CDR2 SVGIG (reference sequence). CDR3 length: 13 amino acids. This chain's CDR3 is CAWSDGLSHEAFF. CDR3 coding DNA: TGTGCCTGGAGCGATGGACTATCTCACGAGGCTTTCTTT.

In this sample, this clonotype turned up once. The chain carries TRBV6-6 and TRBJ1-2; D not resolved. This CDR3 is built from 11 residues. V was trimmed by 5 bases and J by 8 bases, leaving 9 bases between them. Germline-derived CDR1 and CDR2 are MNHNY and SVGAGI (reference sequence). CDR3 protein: CASSMRGGYTF. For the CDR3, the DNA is TGTGCCAGCAGTATGCGAGGGGGCTACACCTTC.

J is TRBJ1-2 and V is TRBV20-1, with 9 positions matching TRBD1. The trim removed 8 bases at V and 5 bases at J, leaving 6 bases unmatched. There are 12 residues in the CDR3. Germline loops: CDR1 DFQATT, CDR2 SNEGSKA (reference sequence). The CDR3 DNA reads TGCAGTCATCGACAGGGGGAATATGGCTACACCTTC. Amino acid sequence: CSHRQGEYGYTF.

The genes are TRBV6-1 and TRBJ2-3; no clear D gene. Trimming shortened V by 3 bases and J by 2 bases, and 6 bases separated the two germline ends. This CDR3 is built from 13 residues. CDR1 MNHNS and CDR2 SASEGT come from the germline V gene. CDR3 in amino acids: CASSDTNTDTQYF. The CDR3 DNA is TGTGCCAGCAGTGACACTAACACAGATACGCAGTATTTT.

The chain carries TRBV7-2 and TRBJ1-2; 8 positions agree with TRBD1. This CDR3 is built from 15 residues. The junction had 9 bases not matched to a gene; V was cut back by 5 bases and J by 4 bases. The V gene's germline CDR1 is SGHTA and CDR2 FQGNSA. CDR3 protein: CASSISQGEIYGYTF. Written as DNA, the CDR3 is TGTGCCAGCAGCATCTCACAGGGGGAAATCTATGGCTACACCTTC.

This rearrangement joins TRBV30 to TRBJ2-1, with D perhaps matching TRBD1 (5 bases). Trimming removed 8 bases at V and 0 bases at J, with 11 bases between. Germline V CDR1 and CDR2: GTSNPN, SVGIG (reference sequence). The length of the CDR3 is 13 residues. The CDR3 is CAGALSSYNEQFF. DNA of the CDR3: TGTGCCGGGGCCTTGAGCTCCTACAATGAGCAGTTCTTC.

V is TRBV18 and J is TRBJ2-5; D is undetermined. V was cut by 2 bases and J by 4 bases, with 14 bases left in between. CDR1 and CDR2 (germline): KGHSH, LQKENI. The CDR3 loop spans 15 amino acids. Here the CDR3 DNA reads TGTGCCAGCTCACCAGCACGACGAAGGCTAGAGACCCAGTACTTC. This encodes CASSPARRRLETQYF.

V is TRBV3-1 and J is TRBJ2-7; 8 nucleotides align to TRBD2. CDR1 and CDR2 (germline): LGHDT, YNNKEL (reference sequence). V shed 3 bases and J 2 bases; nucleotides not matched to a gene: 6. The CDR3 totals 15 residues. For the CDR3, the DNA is TGTGCCAGCAGCCAGGGGGCGGGGGGCGCCTACGAGCAGTACTTC. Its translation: CASSQGAGGAYEQYF.

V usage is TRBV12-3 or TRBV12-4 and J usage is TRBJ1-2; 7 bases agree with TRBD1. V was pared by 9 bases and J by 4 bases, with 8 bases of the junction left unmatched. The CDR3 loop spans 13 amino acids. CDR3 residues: CASQTGRAYGYTF. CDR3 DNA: TGTGCCAGTCAGACAGGGCGGGCCTATGGCTACACCTTC.

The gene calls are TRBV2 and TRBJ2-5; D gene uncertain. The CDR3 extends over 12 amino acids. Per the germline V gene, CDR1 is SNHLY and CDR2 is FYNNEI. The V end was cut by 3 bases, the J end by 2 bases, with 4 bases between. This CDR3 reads CASSDSQETQYF. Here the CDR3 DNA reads TGTGCCAGCAGTGACTCGCAAGAGACCCAGTACTTC.

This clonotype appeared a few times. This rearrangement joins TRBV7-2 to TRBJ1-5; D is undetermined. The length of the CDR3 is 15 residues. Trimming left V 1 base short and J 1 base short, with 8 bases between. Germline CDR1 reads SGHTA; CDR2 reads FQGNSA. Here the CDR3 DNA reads TGTGCCAGCAGCTTAGTGGCAGGAAGCAATCAGCCCCAGCATTTT. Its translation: CASSLVAGSNQPQHF.

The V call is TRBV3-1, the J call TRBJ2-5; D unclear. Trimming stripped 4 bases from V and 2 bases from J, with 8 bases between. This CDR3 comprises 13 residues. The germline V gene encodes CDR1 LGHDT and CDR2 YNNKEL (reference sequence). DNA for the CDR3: TGTGCCAGCAGCCCCCGGATGCAAGAGACCCAGTACTTC. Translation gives CASSPRMQETQYF.

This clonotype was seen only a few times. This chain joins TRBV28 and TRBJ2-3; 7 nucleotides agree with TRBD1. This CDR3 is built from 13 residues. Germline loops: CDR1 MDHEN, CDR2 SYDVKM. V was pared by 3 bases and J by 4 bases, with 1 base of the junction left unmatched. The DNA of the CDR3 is TGTGCCAGCAGTTTTCAGGGGGCAGATACGCAGTATTTT. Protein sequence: CASSFQGADTQYF.

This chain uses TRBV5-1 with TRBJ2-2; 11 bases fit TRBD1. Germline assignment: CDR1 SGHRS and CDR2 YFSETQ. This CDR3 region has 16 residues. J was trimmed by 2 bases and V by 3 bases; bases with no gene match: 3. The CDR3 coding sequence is TGCGCCAGCAGCTCCGGACAGGGGGCCAACACCGGGGAGCTGTTTTTT. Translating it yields CASSSGQGANTGELFF.

The DNA of the CDR3 is TGTGCCAGCAGTCACTCTTCCGACTATGGCTACACCTTC. Protein: CASSHSSDYGYTF. The chain links TRBV7-2 to TRBJ1-2; unclear D gene. This CDR3 has 13 residues. Germline CDR1 SGHTA, CDR2 FQGNSA. The V end lost 6 bases, the J end lost 3 bases, and 11 bases lay between the germline ends.

This CDR3 is CASSHRRTGEAFF. DNA for the CDR3: TGTGCCAGCAGCCACCGCCGGACAGGGGAAGCTTTCTTT. The chain uses TRBV28 and TRBJ1-1, with TRBD1 identical over 8 bases. The CDR3 sequence is 13 residues long. The V gene's germline CDR1 is MDHEN and CDR2 SYDVKM. Germline trimming cut 6 bases from V and 8 bases from J; bases unmatched to any gene: 8.

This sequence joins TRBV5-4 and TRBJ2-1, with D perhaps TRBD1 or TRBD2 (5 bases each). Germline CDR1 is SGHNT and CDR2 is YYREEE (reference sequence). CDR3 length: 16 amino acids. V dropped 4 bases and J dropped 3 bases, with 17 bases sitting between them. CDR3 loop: CASSRVDRDGYNEQFF. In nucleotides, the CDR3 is TGTGCCAGCAGCCGAGTGGATCGGGACGGCTACAATGAGCAGTTCTTC.

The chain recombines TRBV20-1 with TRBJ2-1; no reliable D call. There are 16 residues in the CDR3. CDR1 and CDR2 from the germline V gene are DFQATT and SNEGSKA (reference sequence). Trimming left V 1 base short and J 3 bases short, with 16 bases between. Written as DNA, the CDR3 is TGCAGTGCTAGAGTCACTGGTTCGGCGCGCTACAATGAGCAGTTCTTC. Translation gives CSARVTGSARYNEQFF.

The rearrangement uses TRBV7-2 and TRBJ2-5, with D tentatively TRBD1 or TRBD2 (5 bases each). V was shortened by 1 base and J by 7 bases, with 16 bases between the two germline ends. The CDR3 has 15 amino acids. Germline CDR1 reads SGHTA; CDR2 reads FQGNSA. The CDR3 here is CASSLDGTRVATQYF. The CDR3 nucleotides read TGTGCCAGCAGCTTAGACGGGACCAGGGTGGCGACCCAGTACTTC.